This T cell receptor beta chain was profiled in a study of radiotherapy plus CTLA-4 blockade in lung cancer. The wider study: Under 20% of enrolled patients responded objectively, and about 31% had disease control. Study-wide results and limits: Blood saw expansion of tumor-derived TCR clones after radiotherapy plus ipilimumab.

Unmatched junction bases numbered 12, after V lost 2 bases and J lost 7 bases. Germline V gene data show CDR1 as GTSNPN and CDR2 as SVGIG (reference sequence). The CDR3 is made up of 16 amino acids. On this clone itself: The target antigen is unknown.

Method: immunoSEQ multiplex PCR; TCRdb's copy keeps in-frame clones and lacks some. The sample shows tens of thousands of clones, around 79% of them seen only once. This sequence was found in a human donor with non-small cell lung cancer that progressed on radiotherapy plus ipilimumab. The sequences come from peripheral blood, collected from a patient treated with radiotherapy plus ipilimumab. The gene calls are TRBV30 and TRBJ1-4, with 8 bases aligning to TRBD1. CDR3 loop: CAWSPTGGPSSEKLFF. The CDR3 bases are TGTGCCTGGAGTCCCACAGGGGGACCTAGTAGTGAAAAACTGTTTTTT.